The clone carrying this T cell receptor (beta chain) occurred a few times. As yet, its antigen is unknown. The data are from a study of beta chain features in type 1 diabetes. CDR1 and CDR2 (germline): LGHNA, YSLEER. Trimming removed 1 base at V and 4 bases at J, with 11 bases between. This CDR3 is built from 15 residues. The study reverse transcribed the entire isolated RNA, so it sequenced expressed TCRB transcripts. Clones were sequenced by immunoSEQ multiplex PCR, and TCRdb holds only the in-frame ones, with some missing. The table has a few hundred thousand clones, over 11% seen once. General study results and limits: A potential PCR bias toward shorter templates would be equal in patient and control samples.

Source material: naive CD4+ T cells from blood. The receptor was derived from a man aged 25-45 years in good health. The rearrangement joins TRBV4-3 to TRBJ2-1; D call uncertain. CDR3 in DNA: TGCGCCAGCAGCCAAGGGTTGGTTTCTTACAATGAGCAGTTCTTC. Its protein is CASSQGLVSYNEQFF.